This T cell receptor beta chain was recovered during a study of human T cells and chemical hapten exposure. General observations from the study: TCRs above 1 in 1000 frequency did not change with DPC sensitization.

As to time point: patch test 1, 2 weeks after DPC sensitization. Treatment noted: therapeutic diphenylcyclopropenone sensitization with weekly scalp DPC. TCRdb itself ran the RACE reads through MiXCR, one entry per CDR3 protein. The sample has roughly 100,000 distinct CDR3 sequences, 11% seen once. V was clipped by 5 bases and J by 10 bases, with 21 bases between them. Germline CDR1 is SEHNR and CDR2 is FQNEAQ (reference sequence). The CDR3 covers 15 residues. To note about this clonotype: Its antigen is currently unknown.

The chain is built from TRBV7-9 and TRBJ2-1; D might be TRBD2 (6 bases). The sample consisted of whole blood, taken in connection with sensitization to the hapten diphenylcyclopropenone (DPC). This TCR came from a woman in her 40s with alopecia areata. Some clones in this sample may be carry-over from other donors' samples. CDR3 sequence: CASSPSRLGPREQFF. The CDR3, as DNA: TGTGCCAGCAGCCCGAGCCGACTAGGCCCCAGAGAGCAGTTCTTC.